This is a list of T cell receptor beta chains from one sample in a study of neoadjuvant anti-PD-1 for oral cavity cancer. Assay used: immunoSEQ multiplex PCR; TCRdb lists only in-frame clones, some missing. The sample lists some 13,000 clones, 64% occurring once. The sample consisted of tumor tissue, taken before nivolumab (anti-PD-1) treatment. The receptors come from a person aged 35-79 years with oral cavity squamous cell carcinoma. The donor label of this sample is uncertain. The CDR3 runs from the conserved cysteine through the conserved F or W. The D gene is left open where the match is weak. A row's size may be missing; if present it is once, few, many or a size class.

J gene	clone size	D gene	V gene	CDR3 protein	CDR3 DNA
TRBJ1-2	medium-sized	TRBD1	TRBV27	CARNTGTGENYGYTF	TGTGCCAGGAATACCGGGACAGGGGAGAACTATGGCTACACCTTC
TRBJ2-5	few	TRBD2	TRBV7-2	CASSPFFLISGGSQETQYF	TGTGCCAGCAGCCCTTTTTTTTTGATTAGCGGGGGTTCACAAGAGACCCAGTACTTC
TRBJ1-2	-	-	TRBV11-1	CASSPPGPYGYTF	TGTGCCAGCAGCCCTCCGGGGCCCTATGGCTACACCTTC
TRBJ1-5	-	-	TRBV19	CASRPGSTDSYSNQPQHF	TGTGCCAGTCGCCCTGGCTCGACGGATAGCTATAGCAATCAGCCCCAGCATTTT
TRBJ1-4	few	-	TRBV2	CASIGGTNEKLFF	TGTGCCAGCATAGGAGGGACGAATGAAAAACTGTTTTTT
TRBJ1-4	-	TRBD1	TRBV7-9	CASSWTGVGGEKLFF	TGTGCCAGCAGCTGGACAGGGGTGGGAGGTGAAAAACTGTTTTTT
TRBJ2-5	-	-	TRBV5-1	CASSLAGQPQETQYF	TGCGCCAGCAGCTTGGCCGGGCAGCCTCAAGAGACCCAGTACTTC
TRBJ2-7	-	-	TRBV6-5	CASSYSRDYEQYF	TGTGCCAGCAGTTACTCCAGAGACTACGAGCAGTACTTC
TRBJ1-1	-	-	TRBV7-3	CASSFGGPGTEAFF	TGTGCCAGCAGCTTCGGGGGTCCGGGCACTGAAGCTTTCTTT
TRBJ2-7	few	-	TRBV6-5	CASRPTRAAYEQYF	TGTGCCAGCAGGCCTACAAGGGCAGCGTACGAGCAGTACTTC
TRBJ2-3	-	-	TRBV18	CASSPPGGSPGDTQYF	TGTGCCAGCTCACCACCTGGGGGTAGTCCGGGAGATACGCAGTATTTT
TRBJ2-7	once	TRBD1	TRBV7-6	CASSERLTGGALDEQYF	TGTGCCAGCAGCGAACGTCTGACAGGGGGCGCGTTAGACGAGCAGTACTTC
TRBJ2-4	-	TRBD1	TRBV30	CAWRGTGVIAKNIQYF	TGTGCCTGGAGAGGGACAGGGGTGATAGCCAAAAACATTCAGTACTTC
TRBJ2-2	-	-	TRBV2	CASSPVTGELFF	TGTGCCAGCAGTCCCGTCACCGGGGAGCTGTTTTTT
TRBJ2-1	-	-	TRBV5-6	CASRLWGANEQFF	TGTGCCAGCAGGCTCTGGGGCGCGAATGAGCAGTTCTTC
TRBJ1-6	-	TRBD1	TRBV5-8	CASSKGQGDSPLHF	TGTGCCAGCAGTAAGGGACAGGGTGATTCACCCCTCCACTTT
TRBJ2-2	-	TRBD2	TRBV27	CASSPLTGGVTTGELFF	TGTGCCAGCAGCCCCTTGACGGGGGGGGTTACCACCGGGGAGCTGTTTTTT
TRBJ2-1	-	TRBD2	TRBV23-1	CASSHARGTTWGSYNEQFF	TGCGCCAGCAGTCACGCCCGGGGGACTACCTGGGGATCCTACAATGAGCAGTTCTTC
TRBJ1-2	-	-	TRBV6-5	CASSDRNKIYGYTF	TGTGCCAGCAGTGACAGAAACAAAATCTATGGCTACACCTTC
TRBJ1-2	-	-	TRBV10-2	CASSGTANYGYTF	TGCGCCAGCAGTGGGACTGCTAACTATGGCTACACCTTC
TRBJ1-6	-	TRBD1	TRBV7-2	CASSLDRSYNSPLHF	TGTGCCAGCAGCTTGGACAGGTCCTATAATTCACCCCTCCACTTT
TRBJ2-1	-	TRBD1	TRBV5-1	CASSAGQGGSEQFF	TGCGCCAGCAGCGCTGGACAGGGTGGGAGTGAGCAGTTCTTC
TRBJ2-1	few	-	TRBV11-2	CASSLVPGSQFF	TGTGCCAGCAGCTTAGTACCGGGTAGCCAGTTCTTC
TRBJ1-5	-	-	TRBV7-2	CASSPRAGQPQHF	TGTGCCAGCAGCCCCAGGGCCGGCCAGCCCCAGCATTTT
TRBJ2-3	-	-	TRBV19	CASSITLSDTQYF	TGTGCCAGTAGTATAACACTATCAGATACGCAGTATTTT
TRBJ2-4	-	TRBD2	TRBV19	CASSDGGSTKNIQYF	TGTGCCAGTAGTGACGGCGGGAGCACCAAAAACATTCAGTACTTC
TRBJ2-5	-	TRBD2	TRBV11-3	CASTEGGPWAQYF	TGTGCCAGCACGGAGGGAGGGCCTTGGGCCCAGTACTTC
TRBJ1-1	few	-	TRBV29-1	CSATLGLSTEAFF	TGCAGCGCAACCTTGGGACTTTCTACTGAAGCTTTCTTT
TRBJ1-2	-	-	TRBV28	CASSSGQGYGYTF	TGTGCCAGCAGTAGCGGCCAGGGCTATGGCTACACCTTC
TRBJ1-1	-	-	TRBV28	CASSSGVQPGRKNTEAFF	TGTGCCAGCAGTTCGGGTGTTCAACCGGGACGGAAGAACACTGAAGCTTTCTTT
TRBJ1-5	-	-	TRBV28	CASSKMGHSNQPQHF	TGTGCCAGCAGCAAGATGGGACACAGCAATCAGCCCCAGCATTTT
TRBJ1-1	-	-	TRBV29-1	CSVVKPSGETEAFF	TGCAGCGTTGTTAAACCCTCCGGGGAAACTGAAGCTTTCTTT
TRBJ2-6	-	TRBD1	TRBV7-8	CASSLDQGVRANVLTF	TGTGCCAGCAGCTTAGATCAGGGGGTGCGGGCCAACGTCCTGACTTTC
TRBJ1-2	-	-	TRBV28	CASSFVGIPSLYGYTF	TGTGCCAGCAGTTTTGTAGGAATACCGTCTCTCTATGGCTACACCTTC
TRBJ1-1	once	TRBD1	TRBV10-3	CAISHDRGRGGTEAFF	TGTGCCATCAGCCATGACAGGGGGCGCGGTGGCACTGAAGCTTTCTTT
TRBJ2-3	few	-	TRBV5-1	CASSLDGDTQYF	TGCGCCAGCAGCTTGGACGGAGATACGCAGTATTTT
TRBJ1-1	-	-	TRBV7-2	CATSNWGRAFF	TGTGCCACTTCGAACTGGGGTCGAGCTTTCTTT
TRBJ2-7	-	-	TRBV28	CASRTGTYSYEQYF	TGTGCCAGCAGGACCGGGACATACTCCTACGAGCAGTACTTC
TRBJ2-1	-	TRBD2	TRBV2	CASSERIAGNEQFF	TGTGCCAGCAGTGAAAGGATAGCGGGAAATGAGCAGTTCTTC
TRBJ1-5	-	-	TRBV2	CASSGLSNQPQHF	TGTGCCAGCAGTGGTTTGAGCAATCAGCCCCAGCATTTT
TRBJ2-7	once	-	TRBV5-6	CASRRWAAPWEQYF	TGTGCCAGCAGGAGATGGGCAGCGCCCTGGGAGCAGTACTTC
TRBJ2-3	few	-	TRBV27	CASGVAQYF	TGTGCCAGCGGAGTGGCGCAGTATTTT
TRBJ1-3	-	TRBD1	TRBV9	CASSIDRGISGNTIYF	TGTGCCAGCAGCATAGACAGGGGGATCTCTGGAAACACCATATATTTT
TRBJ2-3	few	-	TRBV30	CAWTSAGGRLNF	TGTGCCTGGACTTCGGCAGGGGGGCGCTTAAATTTT
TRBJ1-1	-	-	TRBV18	CASSPPAGRYTEAFF	TGTGCCAGCTCACCACCAGCCGGGCGGTACACTGAAGCTTTCTTT
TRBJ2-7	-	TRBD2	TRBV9	CASSPLAGATYEQYF	TGTGCCAGCAGCCCTCTAGCGGGGGCCACCTACGAGCAGTACTTC
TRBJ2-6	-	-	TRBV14	CASSQKHSGANVLTF	TGTGCCAGCAGCCAAAAGCACTCTGGGGCCAACGTCCTGACTTTC
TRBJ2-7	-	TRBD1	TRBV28	CASSSDRGEQYF	TGTGCCAGCAGTTCCGACAGGGGCGAGCAGTACTTC